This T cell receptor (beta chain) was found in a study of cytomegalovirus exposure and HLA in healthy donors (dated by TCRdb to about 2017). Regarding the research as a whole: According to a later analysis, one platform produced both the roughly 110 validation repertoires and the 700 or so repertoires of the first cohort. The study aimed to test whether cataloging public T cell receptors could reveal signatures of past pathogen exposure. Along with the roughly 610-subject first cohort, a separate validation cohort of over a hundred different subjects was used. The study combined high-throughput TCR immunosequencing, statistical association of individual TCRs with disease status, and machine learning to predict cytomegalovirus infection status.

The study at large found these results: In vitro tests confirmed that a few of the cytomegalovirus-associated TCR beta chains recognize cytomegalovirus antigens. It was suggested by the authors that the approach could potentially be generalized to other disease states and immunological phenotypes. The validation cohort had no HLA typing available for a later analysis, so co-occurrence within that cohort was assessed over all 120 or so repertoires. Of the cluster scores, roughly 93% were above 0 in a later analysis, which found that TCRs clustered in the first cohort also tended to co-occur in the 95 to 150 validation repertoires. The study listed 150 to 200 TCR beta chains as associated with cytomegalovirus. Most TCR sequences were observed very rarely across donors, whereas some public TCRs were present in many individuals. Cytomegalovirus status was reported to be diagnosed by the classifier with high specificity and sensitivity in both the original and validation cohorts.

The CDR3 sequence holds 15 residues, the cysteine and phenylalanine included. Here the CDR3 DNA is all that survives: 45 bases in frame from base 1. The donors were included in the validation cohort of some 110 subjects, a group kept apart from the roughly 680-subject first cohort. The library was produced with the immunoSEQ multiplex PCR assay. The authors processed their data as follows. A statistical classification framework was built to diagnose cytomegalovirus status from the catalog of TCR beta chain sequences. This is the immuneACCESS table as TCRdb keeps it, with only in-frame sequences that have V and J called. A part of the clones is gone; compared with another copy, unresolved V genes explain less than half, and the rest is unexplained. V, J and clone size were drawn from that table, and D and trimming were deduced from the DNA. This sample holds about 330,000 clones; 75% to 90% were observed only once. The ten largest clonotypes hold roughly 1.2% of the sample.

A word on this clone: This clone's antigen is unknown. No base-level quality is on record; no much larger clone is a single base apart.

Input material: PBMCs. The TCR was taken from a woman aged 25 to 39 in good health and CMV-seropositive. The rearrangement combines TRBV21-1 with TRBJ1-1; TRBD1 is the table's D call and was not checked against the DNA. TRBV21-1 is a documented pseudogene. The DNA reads TGTGCCAGCAGCAAATACAGGGGGAACCTCACTGAAGCTTTCTTT. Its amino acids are CASSKYRGNLTEAFF.